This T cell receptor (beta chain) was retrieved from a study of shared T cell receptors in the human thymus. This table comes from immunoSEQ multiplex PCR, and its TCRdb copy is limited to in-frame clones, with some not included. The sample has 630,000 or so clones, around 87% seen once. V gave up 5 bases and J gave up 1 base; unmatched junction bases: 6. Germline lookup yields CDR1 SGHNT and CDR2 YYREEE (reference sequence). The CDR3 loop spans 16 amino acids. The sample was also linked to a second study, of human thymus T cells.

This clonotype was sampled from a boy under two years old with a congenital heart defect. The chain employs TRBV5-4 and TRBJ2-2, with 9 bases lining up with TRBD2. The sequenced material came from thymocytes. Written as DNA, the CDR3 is TGTGCCAGCAGGTTGAGACTAGCGGAGAACACCGGGGAGCTGTTTTTT. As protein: CASRLRLAENTGELFF.